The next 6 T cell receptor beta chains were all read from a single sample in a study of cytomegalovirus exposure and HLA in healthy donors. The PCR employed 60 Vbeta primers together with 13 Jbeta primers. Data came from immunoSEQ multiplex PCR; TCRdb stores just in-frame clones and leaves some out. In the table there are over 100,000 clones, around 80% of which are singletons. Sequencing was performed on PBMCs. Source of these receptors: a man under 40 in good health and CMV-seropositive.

The CDR3 region has the DNA TGCGCCAGCAGCCGCGACAGGAGATCAAGCAATGAGCAGTTCTTC. It codes for CASSRDRRSSNEQFF. The gene calls are TRBV4-3 and TRBJ2-1; possibly TRBD1 for D (6 bases). The CDR3 has 15 residues. CDR1 LGHNA and CDR2 YSLEER come from the germline V gene. The germline V and J ends were trimmed by 4 bases and 6 bases, with 16 bases remaining between them.

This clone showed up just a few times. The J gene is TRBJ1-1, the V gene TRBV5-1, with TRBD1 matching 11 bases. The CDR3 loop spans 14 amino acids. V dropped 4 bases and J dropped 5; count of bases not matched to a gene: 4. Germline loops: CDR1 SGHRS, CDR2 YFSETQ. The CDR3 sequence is CASSPGTGGTEAFF. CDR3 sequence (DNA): TGCGCCAGCAGCCCCGGGACAGGGGGGACTGAAGCTTTCTTT.

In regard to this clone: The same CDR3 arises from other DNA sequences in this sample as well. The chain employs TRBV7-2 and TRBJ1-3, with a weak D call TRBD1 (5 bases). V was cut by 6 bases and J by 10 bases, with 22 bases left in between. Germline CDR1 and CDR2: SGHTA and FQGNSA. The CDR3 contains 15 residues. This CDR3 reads CASRSRSGLGNTIYF. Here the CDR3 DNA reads TGTGCCAGCAGATCAAGATCAGGGTTAGGGAATACCATATATTTT.

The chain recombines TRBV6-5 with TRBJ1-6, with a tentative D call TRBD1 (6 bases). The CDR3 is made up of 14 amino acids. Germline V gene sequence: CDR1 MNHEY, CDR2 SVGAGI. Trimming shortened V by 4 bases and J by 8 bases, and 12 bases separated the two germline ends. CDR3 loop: CASSSGDIDSPLHF. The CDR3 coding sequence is TGTGCCAGCAGTTCAGGGGATATAGATTCACCCCTCCACTTT.

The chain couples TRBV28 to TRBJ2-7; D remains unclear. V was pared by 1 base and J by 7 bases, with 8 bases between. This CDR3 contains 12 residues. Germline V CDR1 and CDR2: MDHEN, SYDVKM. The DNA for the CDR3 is TGTGCCAGCAGTTTATCCTACTCGGAGCAGTACTTC. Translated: CASSLSYSEQYF.

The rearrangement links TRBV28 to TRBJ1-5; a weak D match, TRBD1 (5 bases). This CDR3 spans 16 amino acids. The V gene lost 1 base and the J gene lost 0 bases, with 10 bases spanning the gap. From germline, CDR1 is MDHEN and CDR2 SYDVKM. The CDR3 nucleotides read TGTGCCAGCAGTTTATTGAAGGGGTTTAGCAATCAGCCCCAGCATTTT. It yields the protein CASSLLKGFSNQPQHF.